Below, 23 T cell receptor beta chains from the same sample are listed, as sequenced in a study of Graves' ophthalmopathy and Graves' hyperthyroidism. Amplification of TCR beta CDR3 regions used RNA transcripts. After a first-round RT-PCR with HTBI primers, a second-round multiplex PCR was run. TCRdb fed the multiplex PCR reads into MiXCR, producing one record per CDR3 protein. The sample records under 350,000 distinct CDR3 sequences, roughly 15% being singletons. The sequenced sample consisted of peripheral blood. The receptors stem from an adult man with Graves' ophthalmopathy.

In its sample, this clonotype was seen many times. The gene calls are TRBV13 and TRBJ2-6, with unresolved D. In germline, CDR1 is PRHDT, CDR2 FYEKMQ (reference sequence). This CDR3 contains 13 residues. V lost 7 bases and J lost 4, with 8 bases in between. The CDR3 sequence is CASNAAGANVLTF. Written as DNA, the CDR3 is TGTGCCAGCAATGCAGCCGGGGCCAACGTCCTGACTTTC.

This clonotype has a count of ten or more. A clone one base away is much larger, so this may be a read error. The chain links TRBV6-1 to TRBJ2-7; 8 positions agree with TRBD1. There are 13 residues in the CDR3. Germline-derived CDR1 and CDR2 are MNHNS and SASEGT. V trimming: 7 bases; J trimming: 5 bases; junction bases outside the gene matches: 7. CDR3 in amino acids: CASILAGGHEQYF. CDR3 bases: TGTGCCAGCATCTTGGCAGGGGGCCACGAGCAGTACTTC.

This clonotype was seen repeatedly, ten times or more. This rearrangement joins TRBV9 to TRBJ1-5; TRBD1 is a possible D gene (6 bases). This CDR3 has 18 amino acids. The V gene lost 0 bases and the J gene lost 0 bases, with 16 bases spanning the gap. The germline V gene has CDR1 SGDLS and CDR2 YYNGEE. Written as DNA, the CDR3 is TGTGCCAGCAGCGTAGGTCCGGGGGGCGCCGATAGCAATCAGCCCCAGCATTTT. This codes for CASSVGPGGADSNQPQHF.

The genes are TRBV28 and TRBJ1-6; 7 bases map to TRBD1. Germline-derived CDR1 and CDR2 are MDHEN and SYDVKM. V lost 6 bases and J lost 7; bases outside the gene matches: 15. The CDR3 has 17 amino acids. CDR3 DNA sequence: TGTGCCAGCAGCCCCCCCGGCCCGACAGGGTGGAATTCACCCCTCCACTTT. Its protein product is CASSPPGPTGWNSPLHF.

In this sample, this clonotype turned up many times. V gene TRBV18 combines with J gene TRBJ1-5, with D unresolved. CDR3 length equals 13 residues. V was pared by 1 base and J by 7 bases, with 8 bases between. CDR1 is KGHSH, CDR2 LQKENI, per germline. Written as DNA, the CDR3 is TGTGCCAGCTCACCACGAGGAGACCAGCCCCAGCATTTT. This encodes CASSPRGDQPQHF.

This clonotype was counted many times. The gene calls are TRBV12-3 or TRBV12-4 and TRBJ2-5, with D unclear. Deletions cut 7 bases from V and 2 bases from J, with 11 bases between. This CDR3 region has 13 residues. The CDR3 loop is CASTYGQQETQYF. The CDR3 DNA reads TGTGCCAGCACCTATGGGCAGCAAGAGACCCAGTACTTC.

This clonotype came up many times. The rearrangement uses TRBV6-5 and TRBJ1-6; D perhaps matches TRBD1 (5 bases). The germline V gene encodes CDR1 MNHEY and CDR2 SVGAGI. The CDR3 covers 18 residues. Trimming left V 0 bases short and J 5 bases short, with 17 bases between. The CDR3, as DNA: TGTGCCAGCAGTTACTCGAACCCGGGGCGCAACCATAATTCACCCCTCCACTTT. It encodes CASSYSNPGRNHNSPLHF.

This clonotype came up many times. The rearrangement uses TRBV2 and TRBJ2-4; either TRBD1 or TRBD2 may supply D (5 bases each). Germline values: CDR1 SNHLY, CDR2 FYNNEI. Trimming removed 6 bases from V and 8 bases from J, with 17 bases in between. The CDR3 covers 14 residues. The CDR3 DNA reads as TGTGCCAGCAGGGACGGCCGATTGGGGGACATTCAGTACTTC. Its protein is CASRDGRLGDIQYF.

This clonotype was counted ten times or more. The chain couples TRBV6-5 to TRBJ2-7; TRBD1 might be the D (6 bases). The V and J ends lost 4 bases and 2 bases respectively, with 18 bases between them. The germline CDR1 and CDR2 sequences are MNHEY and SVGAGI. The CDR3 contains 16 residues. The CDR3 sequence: CASSSRTGPQAYEQYF. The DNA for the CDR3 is TGTGCCAGCAGTTCCCGTACAGGGCCCCAAGCCTACGAGCAGTACTTC.

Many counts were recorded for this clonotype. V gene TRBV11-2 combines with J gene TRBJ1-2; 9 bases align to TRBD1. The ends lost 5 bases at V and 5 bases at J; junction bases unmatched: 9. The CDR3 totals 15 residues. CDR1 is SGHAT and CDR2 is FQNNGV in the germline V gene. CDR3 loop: CASSPGTGSNYGYTF. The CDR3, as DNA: TGTGCCAGCAGCCCAGGGACAGGGAGTAATTATGGCTACACCTTC.

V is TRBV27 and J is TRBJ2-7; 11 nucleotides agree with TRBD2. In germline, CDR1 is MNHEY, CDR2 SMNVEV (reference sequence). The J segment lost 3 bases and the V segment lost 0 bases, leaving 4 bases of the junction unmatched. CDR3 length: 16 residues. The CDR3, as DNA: TGTGCCAGCAGTTTATCGCTAGCGGGGGGAATCTACGAGCAGTACTTC. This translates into CASSLSLAGGIYEQYF.

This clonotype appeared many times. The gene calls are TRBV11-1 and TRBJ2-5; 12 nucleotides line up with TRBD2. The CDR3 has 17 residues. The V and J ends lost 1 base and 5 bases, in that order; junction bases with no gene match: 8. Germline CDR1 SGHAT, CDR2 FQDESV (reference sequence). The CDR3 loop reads CASSLDRLAGGLETQYF. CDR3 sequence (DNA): TGTGCCAGCAGCTTAGACCGTCTAGCGGGAGGGCTGGAGACCCAGTACTTC.

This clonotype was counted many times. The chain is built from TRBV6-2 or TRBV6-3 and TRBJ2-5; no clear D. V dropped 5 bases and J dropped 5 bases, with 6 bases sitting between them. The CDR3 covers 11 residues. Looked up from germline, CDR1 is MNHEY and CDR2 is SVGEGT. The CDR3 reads CASSPAETQYF. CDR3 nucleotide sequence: TGTGCCAGCAGTCCGGCGGAGACCCAGTACTTC.

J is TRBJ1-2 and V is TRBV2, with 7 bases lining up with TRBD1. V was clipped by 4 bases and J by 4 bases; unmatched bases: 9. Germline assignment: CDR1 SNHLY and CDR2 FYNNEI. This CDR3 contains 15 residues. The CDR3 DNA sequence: TGTGCCAGCAGTGGCGAACAGGGGCGTAGCTATGGCTACACCTTC. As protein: CASSGEQGRSYGYTF.

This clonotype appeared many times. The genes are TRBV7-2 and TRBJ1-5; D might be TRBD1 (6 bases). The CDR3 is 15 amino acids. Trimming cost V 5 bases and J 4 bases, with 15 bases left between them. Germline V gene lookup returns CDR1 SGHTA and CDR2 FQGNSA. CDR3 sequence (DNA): TGTGCCAGCAGCCCGCCAGGGACAAGGAATCAGCCCCAGCATTTT. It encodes CASSPPGTRNQPQHF. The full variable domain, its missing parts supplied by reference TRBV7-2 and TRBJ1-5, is GAGVSQSPSNKVTEKGKDVELRCDPISGHTALYWYRQSLGQGLEFLIYFQGNSAPDKSGLPSDRFSAERTGGSVSTLTIQRTQQEDSAVYLCASSPPGTRNQPQHFGDGTRLSIL.

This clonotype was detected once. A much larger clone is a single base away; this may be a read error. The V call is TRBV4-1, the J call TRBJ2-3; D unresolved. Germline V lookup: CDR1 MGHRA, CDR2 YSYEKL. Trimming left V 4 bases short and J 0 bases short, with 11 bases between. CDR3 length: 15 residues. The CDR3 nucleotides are TGCGCCAGCAGCCGGTCGGCTCGGAGCACAGATACGCAGTATTTT. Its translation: CASSRSARSTDTQYF.

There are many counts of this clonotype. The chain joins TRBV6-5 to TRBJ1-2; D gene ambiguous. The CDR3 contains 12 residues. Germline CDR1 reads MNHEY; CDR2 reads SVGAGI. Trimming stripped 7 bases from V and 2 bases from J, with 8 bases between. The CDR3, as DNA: TGTGCCAGCAAAACAAGGAACTATGGCTACACCTTC. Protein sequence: CASKTRNYGYTF.

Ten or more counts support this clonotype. This CDR3 reads CSVVGDREMDQYF. CDR3 nucleotides: TGCAGCGTTGTAGGGGACAGGGAGATGGACCAGTACTTC. J is TRBJ2-5 and V is TRBV29-1; the match to TRBD1 covers 9 bases. The germline CDR1 and CDR2 sequences are SQVTM and ANQGSEA. CDR3 length: 13 residues. V lost 4 bases to trimming and J lost 10 bases; unmatched junction nucleotides: 10. Supplemented by reference TRBV29-1 and TRBJ2-5, the full variable domain reads SAVISQKPSRDICQRGTSLTIQCQVDSQVTMMFWYRQQPGQSLTLIATANQGSEATYESGFVIDKFPISRPNLTFSTLTVSNMSPEDSSIYLCSVVGDREMDQYFGPGTRLLVL.

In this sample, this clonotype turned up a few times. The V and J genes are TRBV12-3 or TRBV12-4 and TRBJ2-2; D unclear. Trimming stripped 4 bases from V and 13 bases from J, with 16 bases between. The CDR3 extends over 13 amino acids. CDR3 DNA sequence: TGTGCCAGCAGTTATGAAGGTGGTCTTGGGCTGTTTTTT. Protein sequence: CASSYEGGLGLFF.

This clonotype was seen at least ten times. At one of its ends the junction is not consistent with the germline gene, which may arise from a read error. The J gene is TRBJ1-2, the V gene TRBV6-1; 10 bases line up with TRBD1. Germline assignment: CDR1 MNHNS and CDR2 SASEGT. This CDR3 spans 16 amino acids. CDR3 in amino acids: CAGSEATGGAVYGYTF. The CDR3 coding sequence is TGTGCCGGCAGTGAGGCGACAGGGGGCGCGGTGTATGGCTACACCTTC.

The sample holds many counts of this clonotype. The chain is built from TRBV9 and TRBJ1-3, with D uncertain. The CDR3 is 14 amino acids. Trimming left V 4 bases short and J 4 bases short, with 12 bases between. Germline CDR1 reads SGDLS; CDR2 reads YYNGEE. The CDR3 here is CASSPRPLGNTIYF. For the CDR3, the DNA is TGTGCCAGCAGCCCCCGGCCCCTCGGAAACACCATATATTTT.

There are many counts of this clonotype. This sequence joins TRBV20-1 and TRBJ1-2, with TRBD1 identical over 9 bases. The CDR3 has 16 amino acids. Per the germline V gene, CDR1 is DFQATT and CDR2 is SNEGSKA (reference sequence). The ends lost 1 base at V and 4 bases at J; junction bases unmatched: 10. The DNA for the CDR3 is TGCAGTGCTAGAGGGACCGGGACAGGGTTCGTCTATGGCTACACCTTC. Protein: CSARGTGTGFVYGYTF.

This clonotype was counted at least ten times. In nucleotides, the CDR3 is TGTGCCAGCAGCCGCAGGGGGCCGGGACAAGAGACCCAGTACTTC. This translates into CASSRRGPGQETQYF. The chain links TRBV3-1 to TRBJ2-5; 8 nucleotides line up with TRBD1. J was trimmed by 2 bases and V by 4 bases; bases with no gene match: 6. Per the germline V gene, CDR1 is LGHDT and CDR2 is YNNKEL (reference sequence). This CDR3 region has 15 residues.